These 19 T cell receptor beta chains came from one sample sequenced in a study of T cells in Graves' hyperthyroidism and ophthalmopathy. Amplification of TCR beta CDR3 regions was performed using RNA transcripts as template. The TCR CDR3 was amplified in a first-round RT-PCR using the HTBI primer set. MiXCR was run by TCRdb on the multiplex PCR reads, yielding one entry per CDR3 protein. The table lists roughly 840,000 distinct CDR3 sequences, 38% of them singletons, with roughly 8.3% in the top ten. Material: blood. The receptors were sampled from a man aged 18 to 35 with Graves' hyperthyroidism.

This clonotype was seen many times. The chain combines TRBV14 with TRBJ2-5; D is perhaps TRBD1 (7 bases). CDR3 length: 15 residues. V gave up 2 bases and J gave up 5 bases, with 15 bases separating them. Germline V gene sequence: CDR1 SGHDN, CDR2 FVKESK. The CDR3 reads CASSQLTGDLETQYF. In DNA form, the CDR3 reads TGTGCCAGCAGCCAACTCACAGGGGACTTGGAGACCCAGTACTTC.

This clonotype was observed many times. This chain connects TRBV9 to TRBJ1-1; D may be TRBD1 (6 bases). The V and J ends lost 3 bases and 4 bases respectively, with 16 bases between them. Germline CDR1 reads SGDLS; CDR2 reads YYNGEE. CDR3 length equals 15 residues. CDR3 coding DNA: TGTGCCAGCAGCGGCCCTCCGACAGGCCTCACTGAAGCTTTCTTT. It translates to CASSGPPTGLTEAFF.

V is TRBV4-1 and J is TRBJ1-2, with a tentative D call TRBD1 (5 bases). This CDR3 contains 15 residues. With 1 base removed from V and 8 bases from J, the gap between germline ends came to 17 bases. CDR1 and CDR2 from the germline V gene are MGHRA and YSYEKL. The CDR3 sequence is CASSQGTHDPEGYTF. In DNA, the CDR3 is TGCGCCAGCAGCCAAGGGACACACGACCCGGAGGGCTACACCTTC.

This clonotype was counted many times. The rearrangement joins TRBV19 to TRBJ1-6, with D maybe TRBD1 (5 bases). This CDR3 contains 14 residues. Per the germline V gene, CDR1 is LNHDA and CDR2 is SQIVND (reference sequence). Between the trimmed V and J ends, which lost 11 bases and 10 bases, there was a span of 21 bases. The CDR3 loop reads CAYTRGRVTSPLHF. The CDR3 region has the DNA TGTGCCTATACCCGGGGCAGGGTAACGTCACCCCTCCACTTT.

This clonotype has ten or more counts. The chain links TRBV6-5 to TRBJ2-7; D is possibly TRBD1 (5 bases). The CDR3 runs 12 residues. The germline CDR1 and CDR2 sequences are MNHEY and SVGAGI. The V end lost 6 bases, the J end lost 3 bases, and 9 bases lay between the germline ends. CDR3 residues: CASSYQGYEQYF. The DNA of the CDR3 is TGTGCCAGCAGCTATCAGGGCTACGAGCAGTACTTC.

V gene TRBV9 combines with J gene TRBJ1-1; D is ambiguous. The CDR3 sequence is 14 residues long. V was shortened by 5 bases and J by 4 bases, with 15 bases between the two germline ends. Germline V gene lookup returns CDR1 SGDLS and CDR2 YYNGEE. The CDR3 loop is CASSLSRVGTEAFF. In DNA, the CDR3 is TGTGCCAGCAGTTTAAGTCGGGTAGGCACTGAAGCTTTCTTT. The full variable domain, in which reference TRBV9 and TRBJ1-1 provide the parts outside the CDR3, is DSGVTQTPKHLITATGQRVTLRCSPRSGDLSVYWYQQSLDQGLQFLIQYYNGEERAKGNILERFSAQQFPDLHSELNLSSLELGDSALYFCASSLSRVGTEAFFGQGTRLTVV.

Turning to this clonotype: A much larger clone differs from this one at a single base, so this may be a read error. The chain joins TRBV2 to TRBJ2-5, with D tentatively TRBD1 or TRBD2 (6 bases each). With 6 bases removed from V and 1 base from J, the gap between germline ends came to 15 bases. The CDR3 has 15 amino acids. CDR1 is SNHLY and CDR2 is FYNNEI in the germline V gene. The CDR3 reads CASSYGGRGQETQYF. CDR3 nucleotide sequence: TGTGCCAGCAGCTACGGGGGCAGGGGCCAAGAGACCCAGTACTTC.

The genes are TRBV7-9 and TRBJ2-5; TRBD2 might be the D (5 bases). Trimming took 4 bases from V and 9 from J, leaving 21 bases between them. Looked up from germline, CDR1 is SEHNR and CDR2 is FQNEAQ (reference sequence). This CDR3 spans 15 amino acids. CDR3 sequence reads: CASSSDGDGNQPQYF. The CDR3 nucleotides read TGTGCCAGCAGCTCGGACGGGGATGGCAATCAGCCCCAGTACTTC.

This clonotype was seen just once. A read error is possible here, since a much larger clone lies one base away. V and J are TRBV11-1 and TRBJ2-5, with 7 bases identical to TRBD1. The length of the CDR3 is 15 residues. V trimming: 2 bases; J trimming: 1 base; junction bases outside the gene matches: 4. From germline, CDR1 is SGHAT and CDR2 FQDESV (reference sequence). CDR3 region: CASSLQGQTQETQYF. For the CDR3, the DNA is TGTGCCAGCAGCTTACAGGGACAGACCCAAGAGACCCAGTACTTC.

The chain links TRBV24-1 to TRBJ1-4; D perhaps matches TRBD1 (6 bases). CDR3 length equals 14 residues. The germline V gene encodes CDR1 KGHDR and CDR2 SFDVKD. Deletions cut 7 bases from V and 3 bases from J, with 11 bases between. The CDR3 loop reads CATRDRQANEKLFF. The CDR3 DNA follows: TGTGCCACCAGAGATAGACAGGCTAATGAAAAACTGTTTTTT.

This clonotype was counted ten times or more. The CDR3 region is CAIRTGGTYEQYF. In DNA, the CDR3 is TGTGCCATCAGGACAGGGGGGACCTACGAGCAGTACTTC. The chain joins TRBV10-3 to TRBJ2-7; 9 nucleotides match TRBD1. The CDR3 is 13 residues long. Per germline, CDR1 ENHRY and CDR2 SYGVKD. J lost 2 bases, V lost 6 bases, and 2 bases had no gene match.

A word on this clonotype: A much more abundant neighbour one base away suggests this may be a read error. Without the conserved terminal phenylalanine or tryptophan, this CDR3 likely stems from a read error. The chain couples TRBV10-2 to TRBJ2-7; TRBD2 might be the D (5 bases). V lost 2 bases to trimming and J lost 0 bases, with 11 bases between them. Per the germline V gene, CDR1 is WSHSY and CDR2 is SAAADI. CDR3 length equals 15 residues. CDR3 DNA sequence: TGCGCCAGCAGTGAGCCAGGACTTAGCTCCTACGAGCAGTACCTC. Translation: CASSEPGLSSYEQYL.

This clonotype was seen repeatedly, ten times or more. V and J are TRBV29-1 and TRBJ2-7; 7 positions match TRBD1. There are 12 residues in the CDR3. Trimming at V came to 6 bases and at J to 3 bases, leaving 5 bases not matched to a gene. Germline V gives CDR1 SQVTM, CDR2 ANQGSEA. CDR3 loop: CSVQGTVYEQYF. Here the CDR3 DNA reads TGCAGCGTCCAAGGGACAGTCTACGAGCAGTACTTC.

This sequence joins TRBV7-9 and TRBJ2-7; 7 positions agree with TRBD1. J lost 3 bases, V lost 1 base, and 9 bases had no gene match. This CDR3 is 16 amino acids long. The V gene's germline CDR1 is SEHNR and CDR2 FQNEAQ (reference sequence). Here the CDR3 DNA reads TGTGCCAGCAGCTTAGGTGACAGGGAATCGTACTACGAGCAGTACTTC. Translated: CASSLGDRESYYEQYF.

The rearrangement uses TRBV2 and TRBJ1-2; D not certain. V was clipped by 6 bases and J by 6 bases, with 14 bases between them. The CDR3 contains 13 residues. Germline assignment: CDR1 SNHLY and CDR2 FYNNEI. The chain's CDR3 is CASSLTWGDGYTF. The DNA for the CDR3 is TGTGCCAGCAGCCTGACCTGGGGTGATGGCTACACCTTC.

The V gene is TRBV20-1, the J gene TRBJ2-5, with a weak D call TRBD2 (5 bases). The CDR3 extends over 14 amino acids. V shed 0 bases and J shed 5 bases, with 13 bases lying between them. Germline CDR1 and CDR2: DFQATT and SNEGSKA (reference sequence). The CDR3 loop reads CSARDRRGSETQYF. DNA of the CDR3: TGCAGTGCTAGAGATCGTCGAGGGTCTGAGACCCAGTACTTC.

V usage is TRBV2 and J usage is TRBJ2-7, with a tentative D call TRBD2 (6 bases). This CDR3 spans 15 amino acids. Germline loops: CDR1 SNHLY, CDR2 FYNNEI. The V gene lost 6 bases and the J gene lost 1 base, with 16 bases spanning the gap. For the CDR3, the DNA is TGTGCCAGCAGCCGGTACCGGGACTTATCCTACGAGCAGTACTTC. Protein sequence: CASSRYRDLSYEQYF.

A note on this clonotype: A much larger clone differs from this one at a single base, so this may be a read error. J is TRBJ2-7 and V is TRBV20-1; perhaps TRBD1 as D (6 bases). V shed 3 bases and J shed 3 bases, with 9 bases lying between them. The CDR3 extends over 12 amino acids. Germline CDR1 reads DFQATT; CDR2 reads SNEGSKA (reference sequence). The CDR3 region has the DNA TGCAGTGCTAGCAGGGGCCACTACGAGCAGTACTTC. Its translation: CSASRGHYEQYF.

The chain recombines TRBV10-1 with TRBJ1-5; a weak D match, TRBD1 (5 bases). Germline lookup yields CDR1 WNHNN and CDR2 SYGVQD (reference sequence). The CDR3 has 13 residues. Trimming removed 8 bases from V and 4 bases from J, with 12 bases in between. CDR3 DNA: TGCGCCAGCTCCTCGACAGTTAATCAGCCCCAGCATTTT. Translating gives CASSSTVNQPQHF.